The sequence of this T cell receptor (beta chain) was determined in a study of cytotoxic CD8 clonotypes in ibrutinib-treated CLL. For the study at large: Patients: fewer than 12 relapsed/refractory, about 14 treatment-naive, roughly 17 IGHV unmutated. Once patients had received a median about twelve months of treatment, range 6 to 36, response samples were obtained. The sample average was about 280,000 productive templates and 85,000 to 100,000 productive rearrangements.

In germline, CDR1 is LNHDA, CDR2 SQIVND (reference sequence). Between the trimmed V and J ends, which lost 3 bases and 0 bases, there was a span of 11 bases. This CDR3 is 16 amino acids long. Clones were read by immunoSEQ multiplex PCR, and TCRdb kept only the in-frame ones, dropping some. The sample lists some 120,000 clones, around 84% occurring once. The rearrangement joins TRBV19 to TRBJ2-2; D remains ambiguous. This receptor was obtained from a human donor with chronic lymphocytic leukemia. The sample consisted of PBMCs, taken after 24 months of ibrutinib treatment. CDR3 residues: CASSIFPRPNTGELFF. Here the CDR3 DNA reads TGTGCCAGTAGTATCTTTCCAAGGCCGAACACCGGGGAGCTGTTTTTT.